The source of this TCR beta chain is a study of graft-versus-host responses after intestinal transplantation. Study as a whole: Recipients were all induced with anti-thymocyte globulin, then given tacrolimus and steroids for around three years. Study-wide points: After transplant, early declines in HvG clones were associated with peak levels of circulating GvH clones. The marrow of recipients harbored GvH clones, and ileum or blood showed some of them first.

Assay used: immunoSEQ multiplex PCR; TCRdb lists only in-frame clones, some missing. The table lists 130,000 to 150,000 clones, around nine tenths of them singletons, with approximately 0.2% in the top ten. The CDR3 extends over 13 amino acids. Deletions cut 9 bases from V and 0 bases from J, with 9 bases between. The germline CDR1 and CDR2 sequences are MGHDK and SYGVNS. This clone was counted a few times. Its antigen remains unknown. The specimen comprised unstimulated CD4+ T cells sorted from spleen or lymph node cells, sampled before intestinal transplant. The receptor comes from a human donor who received an intestinal transplant. The chain carries TRBV25-1 and TRBJ1-3; D ambiguous. The CDR3 reads CARTSVSGNTIYF. Here the CDR3 DNA reads TGTGCCAGAACGTCCGTCTCTGGAAACACCATATATTTT.